The 11 T cell receptor beta chains in this list originate from one sample, sequenced in a study of identifying expanded T cells in peripheral blood. TCRdb's copy holds only in-frame clones and misses some; the assay was immunoSEQ multiplex PCR. The data contain 110,000 or so clones, less than 90% of them singletons. Sequencing input: blood. The source of these receptors is a person aged 18 to 69 in good health.

The J gene is TRBJ2-5, the V gene TRBV28; 10 bases map to TRBD1. The end of the DNA is better explained by TRBJ2-7, so the J call may be wrong. The CDR3 totals 14 residues. Germline V gene lookup returns CDR1 MDHEN and CDR2 SYDVKM. The CDR3 spells CASSFPGQGYEQYF. The DNA of the CDR3 is TGTGCCAGCAGTTTCCCGGGACAGGGGTACGAGCAGTACTTC.

This clone showed up just once. This rearrangement joins TRBV7-7 to TRBJ2-2; a possible D gene is TRBD1 (6 bases). The germline CDR1 and CDR2 sequences are SSHAT and FNYEAQ (reference sequence). The CDR3 consists of 16 residues. Trimming left V 5 bases short and J 1 base short, with 14 bases between. CDR3 coding DNA: TGTGCCAGCAGCGGTAGTACAGGGCTGAACACCGGGGAGCTGTTTTTT. Translation gives CASSGSTGLNTGELFF.

The V gene is TRBV7-9, the J gene TRBJ1-1; D is uncertain. This CDR3 is built from 14 residues. With 2 bases removed from V and 2 bases from J, the gap between germline ends came to 9 bases. Germline V gene sequence: CDR1 SEHNR, CDR2 FQNEAQ (reference sequence). CDR3 sequence (DNA): TGTGCCAGCAGCTTATTTGGGGTAAACACTGAAGCTTTCTTT. This encodes CASSLFGVNTEAFF.

V is TRBV2 and J is TRBJ1-4; a weak D match, TRBD1 (6 bases). Germline CDR1 SNHLY, CDR2 FYNNEI. Trimming shortened V by 3 bases and J by 0 bases, and 23 bases separated the two germline ends. CDR3 length: 20 residues. The CDR3 nucleotides read TGTGCCAGCAGTGAGGACCGGGACACCCCGAACTTCACAACTAATGAAAAACTGTTTTTT. This encodes CASSEDRDTPNFTTNEKLFF.

Worth noting for this clone: The same CDR3 also results from other DNA sequences found in this sample. V is TRBV7-9 and J is TRBJ1-3; no clear D. Germline-derived CDR1 and CDR2 are SEHNR and FQNEAQ (reference sequence). The V gene lost 1 base and the J gene lost 3 bases, with 7 bases spanning the gap. The length of the CDR3 is 14 residues. The CDR3 is CASSLGEGGNTIYF. CDR3 coding DNA: TGTGCCAGCAGCTTAGGCGAAGGTGGAAACACCATATATTTT.

This chain uses TRBV15 with TRBJ1-5; 9 nucleotides match TRBD1. V lost 9 bases and J lost 0; bases outside the gene matches: 12. Per germline, CDR1 LNHNV and CDR2 YYDKDF (reference sequence). The CDR3 sequence is 17 residues long. The CDR3 loop reads CATRLQGAWDSNQPQHF. CDR3 bases: TGTGCCACTCGACTACAGGGGGCCTGGGATAGCAATCAGCCCCAGCATTTT.

The chain has TRBV28 and TRBJ2-1, with D maybe TRBD2 (5 bases). CDR3 length: 14 amino acids. V lost 5 bases to trimming and J lost 0 bases, with 8 bases between them. Germline V gives CDR1 MDHEN, CDR2 SYDVKM. The CDR3 nucleotides read TGTGCCAGCAGTGTTGGGAGCTCCTACAATGAGCAGTTCTTC. Translated: CASSVGSSYNEQFF.

CDR3 in DNA: TGTGCCATGGCCGGGACTAGTAGCGATGAGCAGTTCTTC. It translates to CAMAGTSSDEQFF. The chain employs TRBV10-3 and TRBJ2-1; TRBD2 matches 8 bases. The CDR3 spans 13 residues. From germline, CDR1 is ENHRY and CDR2 SYGVKD. The J segment lost 8 bases and the V segment lost 9 bases, leaving 9 bases of the junction unmatched.

This clone was picked up one time. The genes are TRBV29-1 and TRBJ2-5, with a tentative D call TRBD2 (6 bases). The germline V gene encodes CDR1 SQVTM and CDR2 ANQGSEA. Trimming removed 7 bases from V and 5 bases from J, with 17 bases in between. This CDR3 region has 13 residues. The CDR3 is CSALRDLSETQYF. In DNA, the CDR3 is TGCAGCGCTCTTCGGGACTTGTCGGAGACCCAGTACTTC.

The V call is TRBV5-1, the J call TRBJ2-3; tentatively, D is TRBD2 (6 bases). Germline V lookup: CDR1 SGHRS, CDR2 YFSETQ. The CDR3 has 15 residues. Trimming shortened V by 5 bases and J by 6 bases, and 19 bases separated the two germline ends. CDR3 amino acids: CASSPFGGSMDTQYF. The CDR3, as DNA: TGCGCCAGCAGTCCGTTCGGGGGATCTATGGATACGCAGTATTTT.

The chain uses TRBV2 and TRBJ2-3, with 14 bases that match TRBD2. The CDR3 spans 18 residues. J was trimmed by 4 bases and V by 6 bases; bases with no gene match: 12. The germline V gene has CDR1 SNHLY and CDR2 FYNNEI. The DNA of the CDR3 is TGTGCCAGCAGCCCCGGACTAGCGGGGGGTCCATTCCCAGATACGCAGTATTTT. It is translated as CASSPGLAGGPFPDTQYF.